The clone carrying this TCR beta chain showed up just a few times. Its antigen is still unknown. One end of the junction varies from germline; a read error may be responsible. This entry is derived from a study of CD8+CD57+ T cells in acquired aplastic anemia. Study context: Sorting CD4+ and CD8+ cells gave DNA averaging around 3 ug. Study outcomes and limitations: Patients did not significantly differ from controls in CD8+ Simpson's diversity. Overlap between patients and controls comprised about 28 CD8+ CDR3 sequences.

Per germline, CDR1 ENHRY and CDR2 SYGVKD. There are 16 residues in the CDR3. An expansion of CD8+CD57+ cells by flow cytometry had been shown in patients chosen for sequencing. The enrolled patients all had severe acquired aplastic anemia. TCR beta VDJ and CDR3 profiling used genomic DNA as template. Using its own MiXCR run on the reads, TCRdb lists one record per CDR3 protein. This sample has about 470,000 distinct CDR3 sequences; about a third occur once, and the top ten carry nearly 0.85%. Input material: sorted CD4+, CD8+, or CD8+CD57+ T cells (not recorded which) from PBMCs. This receptor was taken from a human donor with aplastic anemia. This sequence joins TRBV10-3 and TRBJ1-2; D is possibly TRBD1 (5 bases). CDR3 loop: CASSYKTAGETNGYTF. As DNA, the CDR3 is TGTGCCAGCAGTTACAAGACAGCCGGTGAAACTAATGGCTACACCTTC.